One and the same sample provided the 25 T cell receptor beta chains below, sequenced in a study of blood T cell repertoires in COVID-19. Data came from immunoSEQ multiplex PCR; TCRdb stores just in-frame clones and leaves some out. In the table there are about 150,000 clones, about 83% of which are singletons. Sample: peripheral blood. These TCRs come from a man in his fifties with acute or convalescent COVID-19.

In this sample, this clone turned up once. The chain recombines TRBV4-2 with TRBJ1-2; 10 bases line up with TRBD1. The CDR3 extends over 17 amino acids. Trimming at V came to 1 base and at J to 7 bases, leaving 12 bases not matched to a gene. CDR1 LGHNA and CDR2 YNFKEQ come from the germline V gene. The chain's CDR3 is CASSQVSQGQGKTGYTF. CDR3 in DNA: TGTGCCAGCAGCCAAGTATCTCAGGGACAGGGGAAAACTGGCTACACCTTC.

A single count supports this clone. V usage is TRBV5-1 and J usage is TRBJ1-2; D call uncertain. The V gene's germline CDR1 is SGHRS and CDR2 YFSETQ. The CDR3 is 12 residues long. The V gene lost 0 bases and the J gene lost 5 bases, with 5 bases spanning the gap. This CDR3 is CASSLAGYGYTF. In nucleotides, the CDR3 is TGCGCCAGCAGCTTGGCCGGGTATGGCTACACCTTC.

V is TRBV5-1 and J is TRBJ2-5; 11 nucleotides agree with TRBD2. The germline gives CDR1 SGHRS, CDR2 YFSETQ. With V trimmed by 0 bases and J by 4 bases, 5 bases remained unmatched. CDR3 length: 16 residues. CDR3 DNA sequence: TGCGCCAGCAGCTTGGAGTGGGGGACTAGCGGAGAGACCCAGTACTTC. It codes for CASSLEWGTSGETQYF. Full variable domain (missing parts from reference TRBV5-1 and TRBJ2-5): KAGVTQTPRYLIKTRGQQVTLSCSPISGHRSVSWYQQTPGQGLQFLFEYFSETQRNKGNFPGRFSGRQFSNSRSEMNVSTLELGDSALYLCASSLEWGTSGETQYFGPGTRLLVL.

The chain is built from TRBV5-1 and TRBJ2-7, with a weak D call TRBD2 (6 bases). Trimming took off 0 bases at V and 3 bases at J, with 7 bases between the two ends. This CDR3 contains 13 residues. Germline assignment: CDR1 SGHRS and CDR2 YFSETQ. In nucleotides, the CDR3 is TGCGCCAGCAGCTTGGTGGGGGGCTACGAGCAGTACGTC. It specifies CASSLVGGYEQYV.

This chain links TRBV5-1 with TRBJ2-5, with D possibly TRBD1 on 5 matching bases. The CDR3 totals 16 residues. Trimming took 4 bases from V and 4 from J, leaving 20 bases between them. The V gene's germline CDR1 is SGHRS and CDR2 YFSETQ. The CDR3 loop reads CASSATSFQGRETQYF. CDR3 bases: TGCGCCAGCAGCGCCACATCATTCCAGGGTAGAGAGACCCAGTACTTC. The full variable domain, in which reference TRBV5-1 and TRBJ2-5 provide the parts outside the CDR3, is KAGVTQTPRYLIKTRGQQVTLSCSPISGHRSVSWYQQTPGQGLQFLFEYFSETQRNKGNFPGRFSGRQFSNSRSEMNVSTLELGDSALYLCASSATSFQGRETQYFGPGTRLLVL.

The CDR3 reads CASSVDRTYQPQHF. The CDR3 DNA is TGTGCCAGCAGTGTAGACAGAACCTATCAGCCCCAGCATTTT. J is TRBJ1-5 and V is TRBV2, with TRBD1 as a possible D gene (5 bases). The germline gives CDR1 SNHLY, CDR2 FYNNEI. With 4 bases removed from V and 5 bases from J, the gap between germline ends came to 12 bases. The CDR3 runs to 14 residues. The whole variable domain, remainder taken from reference TRBV2 and TRBJ1-5, is EPEVTQTPSHQVTQMGQEVILRCVPISNHLYFYWYRQILGQKVEFLVSFYNNEISEKSEIFDDQFSVERPDGSNFTLKIRSTKLEDSAMYFCASSVDRTYQPQHFGDGTRLSIL.

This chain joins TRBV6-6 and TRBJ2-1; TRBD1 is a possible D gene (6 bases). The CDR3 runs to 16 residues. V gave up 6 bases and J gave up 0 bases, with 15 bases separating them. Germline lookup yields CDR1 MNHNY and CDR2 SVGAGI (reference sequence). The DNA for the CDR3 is TGTGCCAGCAGCCCTGACAGGCAGAGCTCCTACAATGAGCAGTTCTTC. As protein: CASSPDRQSSYNEQFF.

This chain's CDR3 is CASSTTDRDTQYF. The CDR3 DNA is TGTGCCAGTAGTACTACAGACAGGGATACGCAGTATTTT. The chain links TRBV19 to TRBJ2-3; perhaps TRBD1 as D (6 bases). The ends were cut back, 4 bases at V and 6 bases at J, with 11 bases in the middle. Germline V gene lookup returns CDR1 LNHDA and CDR2 SQIVND (reference sequence). This CDR3 spans 13 amino acids.

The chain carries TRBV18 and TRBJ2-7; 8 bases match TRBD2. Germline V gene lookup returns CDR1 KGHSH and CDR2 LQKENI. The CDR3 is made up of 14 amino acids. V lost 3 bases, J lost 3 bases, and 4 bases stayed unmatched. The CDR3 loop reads CASSPERGSYEQYF. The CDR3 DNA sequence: TGTGCCAGCTCACCGGAGCGGGGGAGCTACGAGCAGTACTTC.

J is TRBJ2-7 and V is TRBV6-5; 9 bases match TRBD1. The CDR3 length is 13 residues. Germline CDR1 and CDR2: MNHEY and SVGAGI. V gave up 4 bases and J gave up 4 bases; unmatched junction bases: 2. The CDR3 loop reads CASSLDRGYEQYF. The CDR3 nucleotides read TGTGCCAGCAGTTTAGACAGGGGGTACGAGCAGTACTTC.

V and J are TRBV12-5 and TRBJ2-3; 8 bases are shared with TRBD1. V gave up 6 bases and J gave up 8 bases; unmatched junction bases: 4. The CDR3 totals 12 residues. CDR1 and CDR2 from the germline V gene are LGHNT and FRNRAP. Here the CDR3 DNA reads TGTGCTAGTGGCCTACAGGGGGGTACGCAGTATTTT. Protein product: CASGLQGGTQYF. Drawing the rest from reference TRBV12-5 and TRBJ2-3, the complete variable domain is DARVTQTPRHKVTEMGQEVTMRCQPILGHNTVFWYRQTMMQGLELLAYFRNRAPLDDSGMPKDRFSAEMPDATLATLKIQPSEPRDSAVYFCASGLQGGTQYFGPGTRLTVL.

The CDR3, as DNA: TGTGCCAGCAGCCTGGGACACTACTCTGGGGCCAACGTCCTGACTTTC. This gives the protein CASSLGHYSGANVLTF. This rearrangement joins TRBV11-2 to TRBJ2-6; possible D gene TRBD1, 6 bases. CDR1 is SGHAT, CDR2 FQNNGV, per germline. CDR3 length: 16 amino acids. The V and J ends lost 5 bases and 0 bases respectively, with 11 bases between them.

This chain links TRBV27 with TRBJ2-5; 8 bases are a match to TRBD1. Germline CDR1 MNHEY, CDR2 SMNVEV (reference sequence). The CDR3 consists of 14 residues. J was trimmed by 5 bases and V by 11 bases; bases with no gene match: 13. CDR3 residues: CAPARLQGVETQYF. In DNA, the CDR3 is TGTGCCCCCGCCCGGTTACAGGGGGTGGAGACCCAGTACTTC.

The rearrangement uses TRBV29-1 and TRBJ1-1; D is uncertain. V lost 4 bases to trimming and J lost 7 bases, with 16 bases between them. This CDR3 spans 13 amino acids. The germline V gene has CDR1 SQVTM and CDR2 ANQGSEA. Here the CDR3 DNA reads TGCAGCGTTGTGAAGGGAGGTTCCATTGAAGCTTTCTTT. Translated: CSVVKGGSIEAFF.

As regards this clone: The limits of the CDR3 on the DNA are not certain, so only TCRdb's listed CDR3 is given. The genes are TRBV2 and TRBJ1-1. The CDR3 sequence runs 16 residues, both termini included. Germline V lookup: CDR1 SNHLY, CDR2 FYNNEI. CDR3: CASRSARDFRGTEAFF.

The chain's CDR3 is CSTRPVREAFF. The CDR3 region has the DNA TGCAGTACACGACCGGTGCGGGAGGCTTTCTTT. V gene TRBV20-1 combines with J gene TRBJ1-1, with D unclear. Germline CDR1 reads DFQATT; CDR2 reads SNEGSKA (reference sequence). This CDR3 has 11 residues. V was cut by 8 bases and J by 11 bases, with 18 bases left in between.

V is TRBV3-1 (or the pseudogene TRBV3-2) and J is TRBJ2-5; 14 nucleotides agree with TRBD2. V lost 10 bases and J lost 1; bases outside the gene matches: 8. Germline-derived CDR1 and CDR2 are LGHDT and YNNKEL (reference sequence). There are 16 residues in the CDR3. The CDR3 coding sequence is TGTGCCACCCGACTAGCGGGGGGGCCGGGCCAAGAGACCCAGTACTTC. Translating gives CATRLAGGPGQETQYF.

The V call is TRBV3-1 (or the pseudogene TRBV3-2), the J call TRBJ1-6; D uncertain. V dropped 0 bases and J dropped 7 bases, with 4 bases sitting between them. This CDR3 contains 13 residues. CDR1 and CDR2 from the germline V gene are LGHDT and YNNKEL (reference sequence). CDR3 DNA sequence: TGTGCCAGCAGCCAAGAGCGGAATTCACCCCTCCACTTT. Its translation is CASSQERNSPLHF.

The CDR3 region is CASETRSSYEQYF. The CDR3 coding sequence is TGTGCCAGCGAGACGAGGAGCTCCTACGAGCAGTACTTC. The chain uses TRBV6-5 and TRBJ2-7, with D hard to call. CDR1 and CDR2 from the germline V gene are MNHEY and SVGAGI. Trimming removed 8 bases from V and 0 bases from J, with 11 bases in between. The CDR3 spans 13 residues.

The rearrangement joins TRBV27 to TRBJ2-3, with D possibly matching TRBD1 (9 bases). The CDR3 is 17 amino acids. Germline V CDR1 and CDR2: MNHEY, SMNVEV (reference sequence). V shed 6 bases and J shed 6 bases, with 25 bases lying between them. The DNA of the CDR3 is TGTGCCAGCAGCGGGGGGGATGGGGACAGGGTAGGGGATACGCAGTATTTT. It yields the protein CASSGGDGDRVGDTQYF.

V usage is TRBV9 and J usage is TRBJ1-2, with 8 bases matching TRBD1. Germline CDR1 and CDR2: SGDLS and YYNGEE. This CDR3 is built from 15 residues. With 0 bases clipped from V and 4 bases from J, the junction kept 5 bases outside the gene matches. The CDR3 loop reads CASSVGAGGTYGYTF. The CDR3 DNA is TGTGCCAGCAGCGTAGGGGCAGGGGGCACCTATGGCTACACCTTC.

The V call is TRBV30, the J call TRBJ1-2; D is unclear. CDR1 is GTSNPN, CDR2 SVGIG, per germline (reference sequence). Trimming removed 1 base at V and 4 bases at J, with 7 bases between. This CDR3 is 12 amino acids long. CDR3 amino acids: CAWSGLFYGYTF. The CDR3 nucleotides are TGTGCCTGGAGTGGGCTTTTCTATGGCTACACCTTC.

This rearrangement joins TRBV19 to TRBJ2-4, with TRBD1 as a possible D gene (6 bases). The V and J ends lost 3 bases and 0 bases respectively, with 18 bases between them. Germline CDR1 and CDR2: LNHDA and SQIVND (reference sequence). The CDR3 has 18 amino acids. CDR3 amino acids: CASSITRTGQAAKNIQYF. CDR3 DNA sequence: TGTGCCAGTAGTATTACCCGAACAGGGCAGGCAGCCAAAAACATTCAGTACTTC.

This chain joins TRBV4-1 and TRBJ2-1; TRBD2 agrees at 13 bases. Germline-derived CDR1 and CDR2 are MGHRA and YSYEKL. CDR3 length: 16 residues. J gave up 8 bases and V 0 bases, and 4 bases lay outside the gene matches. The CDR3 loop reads CASSQERTSGGYEQFF. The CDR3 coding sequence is TGCGCCAGCAGCCAAGAAAGGACTAGCGGGGGCTATGAGCAGTTCTTC.

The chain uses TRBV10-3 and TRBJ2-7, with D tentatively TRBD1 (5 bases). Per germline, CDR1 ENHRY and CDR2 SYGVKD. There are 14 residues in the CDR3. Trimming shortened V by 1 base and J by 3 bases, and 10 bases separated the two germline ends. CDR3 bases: TGTGCCATCAGTGAGTATGGGGCAGGCTACGAGCAGTACGTC. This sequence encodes CAISEYGAGYEQYV.